This TCR beta chain was sequenced for a study of blood T cell repertoires in COVID-19. Overall study: Sites across the United States, Italy and Spain contributed samples from acute and convalescent COVID-19. In each case, the material was cDNA or gDNA derived from T cells, B-cell-depleted T cells, or PBMCs.

Authors' processing steps: Reference gene primers were amplified, and this amplification served to estimate nucleated cell counts. This table comes from immunoSEQ multiplex PCR, and its TCRdb copy is limited to in-frame clones, with some not included. The D gene and trimming were derived from the DNA, and the V and J assignments and clone size from that table. The table records approximately 530,000 clones, 70% to 90% of them present only once. The V gene lost 4 bases and the J gene lost 0 bases, with 7 bases spanning the gap. The CDR3 is 15 amino acids. CDR1 and CDR2 (germline): SGHAT, FQNNGV. In Seattle, patients joined the study during active infection and were tracked longitudinally.

The rearrangement joins TRBV11-2 to TRBJ2-6, with D hard to call. Sequences were obtained from peripheral blood. This receptor was taken from a woman between 50 and 59 years old with COVID-19, enrolled during active disease. The DNA for the CDR3 is TGTGCCAGCAGCTCCCCCGGCTCTGGGGCCAACGTCCTGACTTTC. The encoded protein is CASSSPGSGANVLTF.